One sample yielded the 21 T cell receptor beta chains listed below, sequenced in a study of blood T cell repertoires in COVID-19. TCRdb's copy holds only in-frame clones and misses some; the assay was immunoSEQ multiplex PCR. The sample holds some 250,000 clones; around 83% are singletons and the top ten take 9.5% to 15%. Sequencing was performed on peripheral blood. Source of these receptors: a woman in her fifties or sixties with active or convalescent COVID-19.

The chain employs TRBV19 and TRBJ2-5; D perhaps matches TRBD1 (6 bases). Trimming shortened V by 3 bases and J by 4 bases, and 9 bases separated the two germline ends. The CDR3 contains 13 residues. Looked up from germline, CDR1 is LNHDA and CDR2 is SQIVND (reference sequence). The CDR3 loop reads CASSIGTRETQYF. The CDR3 DNA is TGTGCCAGTAGTATTGGGACACGAGAGACCCAGTACTTC.

This clone was seen a handful of times. The genes are TRBV5-1 and TRBJ2-3; 9 bases align to TRBD2. Germline V CDR1 and CDR2: SGHRS, YFSETQ. The CDR3 has 14 residues. Germline trimming cut 5 bases from V and 6 bases from J; bases unmatched to any gene: 7. CDR3 nucleotide sequence: TGCGCCAGCAGGGTAGCGGGGGTCACGGATACGCAGTATTTT. Protein: CASRVAGVTDTQYF.

The CDR3 protein is CASSLSGDTQYF. The CDR3 nucleotides are TGTGCCAGCAGCTTATCAGGAGATACGCAGTATTTT. This chain uses TRBV7-9 with TRBJ2-3; D unresolved. Trimming shortened V by 2 bases and J by 5 bases, and 5 bases separated the two germline ends. There are 12 residues in the CDR3. Germline lookup yields CDR1 SEHNR and CDR2 FQNEAQ (reference sequence).

This chain links TRBV2 with TRBJ2-5, with 9 positions matching TRBD1. Germline V gene data show CDR1 as SNHLY and CDR2 as FYNNEI. The CDR3 contains 14 residues. The J segment lost 5 bases and the V segment lost 6 bases, leaving 7 bases of the junction unmatched. The CDR3 reads CASSRGQGRETQYF. In DNA, the CDR3 is TGTGCCAGCAGCCGTGGACAGGGGAGGGAGACCCAGTACTTC.

V and J are TRBV15 and TRBJ1-4; TRBD1 agrees at 9 bases. Unmatched junction bases numbered 5, after V lost 1 base and J lost 8 bases. CDR1 and CDR2 from the germline V gene are LNHNV and YYDKDF (reference sequence). This CDR3 comprises 15 residues. The CDR3 DNA follows: TGTGCCACCAGCAGAGGACAGGGGGACGCGGAAAAACTGTTTTTT. Residues: CATSRGQGDAEKLFF.

The gene calls are TRBV10-2 and TRBJ1-2; TRBD1 aligns across 9 bases. Germline V CDR1 and CDR2: WSHSY, SAAADI. The ends lost 5 bases at V and 5 bases at J; junction bases unmatched: 3. CDR3 size: 13 residues. This CDR3 reads CASSTGGWYGYTF. As DNA, the CDR3 is TGCGCCAGCAGTACAGGGGGCTGGTATGGCTACACCTTC.

The chain recombines TRBV7-3 with TRBJ2-1, with TRBD1 matching over 10 bases. Trimming took 3 bases from V and 8 from J; bases not matched to a gene: 7. From germline, CDR1 is SGHTA and CDR2 FQGTGA. This CDR3 spans 15 amino acids. CDR3: CASSFGGTGEDEQFF. CDR3 in DNA: TGTGCCAGCAGCTTTGGTGGGACAGGGGAGGATGAGCAGTTCTTC. Looking up the rest from reference TRBV7-3 and TRBJ2-1 gives the full variable domain: GAGVSQTPSNKVTEKGKYVELRCDPISGHTALYWYRQSLGQGPEFLIYFQGTGAADDSGLPNDRFFAVRPEGSVSTLKIQRTERGDSAVYLCASSFGGTGEDEQFFGPGTRLTVL.

The chain joins TRBV7-2 to TRBJ1-1; D gene uncertain. Trimming removed 6 bases from V and 7 bases from J, with 12 bases in between. The CDR3 is made up of 12 amino acids. Germline V gene sequence: CDR1 SGHTA, CDR2 FQGNSA. The CDR3 DNA reads TGTGCCAGCAGATGGGGTCGGGGTGAAGCTTTCTTT. Residues: CASRWGRGEAFF.

Here the CDR3 DNA reads TGTGCCAGCAGTGAACAGGGTTTCACAGATACGCAGTATTTT. This translates into CASSEQGFTDTQYF. The chain joins TRBV6-1 to TRBJ2-3; a possible D gene is TRBD1 (5 bases). Trimming removed 2 bases from V and 2 bases from J, with 8 bases in between. This CDR3 region has 14 residues. Germline CDR1 reads MNHNS; CDR2 reads SASEGT.

V gene TRBV19 combines with J gene TRBJ2-7; 9 bases are a match to TRBD1. Germline CDR1 is LNHDA and CDR2 is SQIVND (reference sequence). The CDR3 is 14 amino acids. V gave up 6 bases and J gave up 1 base; unmatched junction bases: 4. CDR3 region: CASSRDRVSYEQYF. The CDR3 DNA reads as TGTGCCAGTAGCCGGGACAGGGTGTCCTACGAGCAGTACTTC.

The chain recombines TRBV7-2 with TRBJ1-5; perhaps TRBD1 as D (6 bases). V lost 1 base, J lost 6 bases, and 16 bases lay in between. There are 16 residues in the CDR3. The V gene's germline CDR1 is SGHTA and CDR2 FQGNSA. The CDR3 DNA follows: TGTGCCAGCAGCTTAGGGGGACACAGGAGGCTTCAGCCCCAGCATTTT. Translated: CASSLGGHRRLQPQHF.

The rearrangement joins TRBV19 to TRBJ1-1, with 7 bases identical to TRBD1. The CDR3 runs to 15 residues. Germline V gene data show CDR1 as LNHDA and CDR2 as SQIVND (reference sequence). V shed 5 bases and J 0 bases; nucleotides not matched to a gene: 6. CDR3 DNA: TGTGCCAGTAGTCGGACAGGTTCCCTGAACACTGAAGCTTTCTTT. This codes for CASSRTGSLNTEAFF.

The rearrangement links TRBV7-2 to TRBJ1-5; a possible D gene is TRBD1 (5 bases). Germline CDR1 is SGHTA and CDR2 is FQGNSA. The CDR3 runs to 15 residues. Trimming pared 2 bases from V and 6 bases from J, leaving 14 bases between. CDR3 sequence (DNA): TGTGCCAGCAGCTTACATAGGACAAGTAGTCAGCCCCAGCATTTT. This sequence encodes CASSLHRTSSQPQHF.

The chain couples TRBV5-1 to TRBJ2-7, with 14 bases that match TRBD2. V gave up 0 bases and J gave up 4 bases; unmatched junction bases: 6. The CDR3 has 17 residues. Per the germline V gene, CDR1 is SGHRS and CDR2 is YFSETQ. CDR3 amino acids: CASSLGLAGGPGYEQYF. CDR3 DNA sequence: TGCGCCAGCAGCTTGGGACTAGCGGGGGGGCCGGGTTACGAGCAGTACTTC.

The chain uses TRBV4-1 and TRBJ2-7; 9 bases are a match to TRBD1. The CDR3 length is 15 residues. Germline CDR1 MGHRA, CDR2 YSYEKL. J was trimmed by 3 bases and V by 5 bases; bases with no gene match: 8. The CDR3 region has the DNA TGCGCCAGCAGCACCGGGACAGGGCAGAACTACGAGCAGTACTTC. This sequence encodes CASSTGTGQNYEQYF.

In regard to this clone: This sample also contains other DNA sequences that code for the same CDR3. The chain is built from TRBV2 and TRBJ2-5, with unresolved D. The germline V and J ends were trimmed by 5 bases and 1 base, with 2 bases remaining between them. CDR1 and CDR2 from the germline V gene are SNHLY and FYNNEI. The CDR3 has 11 residues. The CDR3 spells CASSLQETQYF. CDR3 DNA: TGTGCCAGCAGTCTCCAAGAGACCCAGTACTTC.

This rearrangement joins TRBV27 to TRBJ2-2, with D perhaps matching TRBD2 (6 bases). This CDR3 is 14 amino acids long. With 11 bases removed from V and 5 bases from J, the gap between germline ends came to 18 bases. Germline lookup yields CDR1 MNHEY and CDR2 SMNVEV (reference sequence). Here the CDR3 reads CAARRGGVTGELFF. The CDR3 nucleotides are TGTGCCGCTAGGCGGGGCGGCGTGACCGGGGAGCTGTTTTTT.

Concerning this clone: The junction differs from germline at one of its ends, possibly a read error. CDR3 sequence (DNA): TGTGCCTGGAGTGACAGCGGGGGGGGCACATATACGCAGTATTTT. Translating gives CAWSDSGGGTYTQYF. The rearrangement links TRBV30 to TRBJ2-3, with 10 bases that match TRBD2. Germline V lookup: CDR1 GTSNPN, CDR2 SVGIG (reference sequence). The CDR3 has 15 residues.

The chain is built from TRBV30 and TRBJ1-2, with D maybe TRBD1 (6 bases). Germline V CDR1 and CDR2: GTSNPN, SVGIG (reference sequence). The CDR3 has 11 amino acids. With 3 bases removed from V and 6 bases from J, the gap between germline ends came to 8 bases. CDR3 bases: TGTGCCTGGAGGGGGGCCGATGGCTACACCTTC. Translation: CAWRGADGYTF.

The chain links TRBV18 to TRBJ2-3; 8 bases are shared with TRBD2. Germline CDR1 is KGHSH and CDR2 is LQKENI. With V trimmed by 2 bases and J by 0 bases, 7 bases remained unmatched. There are 17 residues in the CDR3. The CDR3: CASSPFRGGSSTDTQYF. The CDR3 nucleotides read TGTGCCAGCTCACCATTCCGGGGGGGTAGTAGCACAGATACGCAGTATTTT.

This clone was seen once. The V and J genes are TRBV7-3 and TRBJ2-1; weak D call: TRBD1 (6 bases). CDR3 length: 14 amino acids. Germline values: CDR1 SGHTA, CDR2 FQGTGA. V was clipped by 5 bases and J by 3 bases, with 11 bases between them. The CDR3 DNA reads TGTGCCAGCAGCCCAGACAGGAACTACAATGAGCAGTTCTTC. It codes for CASSPDRNYNEQFF.